These 32 T cell receptor beta chains originate from one sample sequenced in a study of tumor-infiltrating lymphocytes in primary liver carcinoma. Alongside blood RNA obtained from unsorted whole blood, germline DNA was also extracted. Starting material of 450 to 550 ng total RNA yielded TCR beta cDNA via a constant-region primer. The TCR beta library was amplified through three nested multiplex PCR rounds in a modified ARM-PCR procedure. TRBV1-TRBV30 forward primers and a C-beta reverse primer were used in the first two PCR rounds, which each ran for nine to ten cycles. TCRdb redid the calling of the multiplex PCR reads with MiXCR, one entry per CDR3 protein. Of approximately 340,000 distinct CDR3 sequences detected, almost 65% appear once; the ten largest clones hold 6.5%. The specimen was peripheral blood. Receptors originate from a man aged 35-49 years with primary liver carcinoma and hepatitis B virus infection.

The chain links TRBV4-1 to TRBJ2-7; D ambiguous. Trimming removed 4 bases at V and 0 bases at J, with 10 bases between. CDR1 and CDR2 (germline): MGHRA, YSYEKL. The CDR3 contains 14 residues. The chain's CDR3 is CASSRVESSYEQYF. CDR3 in DNA: TGCGCCAGCAGCCGAGTTGAGAGCTCCTACGAGCAGTACTTC.

The chain carries TRBV10-2 and TRBJ2-3; weak D call: TRBD2 (5 bases). This CDR3 contains 11 residues. The V gene's germline CDR1 is WSHSY and CDR2 SAAADI. Trimming left V 6 bases short and J 6 bases short, with 7 bases between. CDR3 sequence: CASRWEDTQYF. CDR3 DNA: TGCGCCAGCAGATGGGAGGATACGCAGTATTTT.

As concerns this clonotype: This may come from a read error, since a much larger clone is one base off. The genes are TRBV7-6 and TRBJ2-3; TRBD1 or TRBD2 may be the D gene (5 bases each). Per germline, CDR1 SGHVS and CDR2 FNYEAQ. The V end was cut by 3 bases, the J end by 6 bases, with 22 bases between. There are 17 residues in the CDR3. CDR3 sequence: CASSFTSGALVLDTQYF. CDR3 DNA: TGTGCCAGCAGCTTCACGTCCGGGGCCCTGGTTCTGGATACGCAGTATTTT.

This chain uses TRBV11-2 with TRBJ2-3; 9 bases are a match to TRBD2. The germline V gene has CDR1 SGHAT and CDR2 FQNNGV. V dropped 3 bases and J dropped 6; count of bases not matched to a gene: 13. CDR3 length: 17 amino acids. CDR3 in amino acids: CASSLRPGGLAGDTQYF. The CDR3 region has the DNA TGTGCCAGCAGCTTGCGCCCTGGGGGACTAGCAGGCGATACGCAGTATTTT.

The chain links TRBV24-1 to TRBJ2-1; 11 positions agree with TRBD1. The CDR3 extends over 16 amino acids. From germline, CDR1 is KGHDR and CDR2 SFDVKD. With V trimmed by 3 bases and J by 8 bases, 8 bases remained unmatched. This CDR3 is CATSDPGTGGLDEQFF. CDR3 in DNA: TGTGCCACCAGTGATCCGGGGACAGGGGGGTTGGATGAGCAGTTCTTC.

A remark on this clonotype: The conserved closing phenylalanine or tryptophan is absent in this CDR3, likely reflecting a read error. The V gene is TRBV29-1, the J gene TRBJ2-3; D gene uncertain. This CDR3 has 13 amino acids. Germline CDR1 is SQVTM and CDR2 is ANQGSEA. V gave up 4 bases and J gave up 2 bases, with 10 bases separating them. The DNA of the CDR3 is TGCAGCGTTGTGGGCAGGACCACAGATACGCAGTATTTA. It codes for CSVVGRTTDTQYL.

To note about this clonotype: A much larger clonotype is one base distant, so this may be a read error. The chain combines TRBV12-3 or TRBV12-4 with TRBJ2-3; TRBD1 is a possible D gene (5 bases). The CDR3 is 13 amino acids. The CDR3 sequence: CANRRGSTGTQYF. CDR3 bases: TGTGCCAACCGGCGCGGTAGCACAGGTACGCAGTATTTT.

A note on this clonotype: The CDR3 end shows no conserved phenylalanine or tryptophan, and so a read error is likely. The chain combines TRBV11-1 with TRBJ2-2; 7 bases fit TRBD1. CDR3 length: 14 residues. The trim removed 6 bases at V and 2 bases at J, leaving 3 bases unmatched. Germline CDR1 SGHAT, CDR2 FQDESV (reference sequence). The CDR3 is CASSYRGNTGELFS. DNA of the CDR3: TGTGCCAGCAGTTACAGGGGTAACACCGGGGAGCTGTTTTCC.

V is TRBV20-1 and J is TRBJ2-5, with 13 nucleotides matching TRBD2. The CDR3 has 15 amino acids. The germline CDR1 and CDR2 sequences are DFQATT and SNEGSKA (reference sequence). Trimming at V came to 6 bases and at J to 3 bases, leaving 7 bases not matched to a gene. The CDR3 is CSARLAGGLKETQYF. The CDR3 DNA reads as TGCAGTGCCAGACTAGCGGGAGGCCTCAAAGAGACCCAGTACTTC.

J is TRBJ1-6 and V is TRBV6-5; D ambiguous. CDR3 size: 13 residues. V was pared by 0 bases and J by 8 bases, with 5 bases between. Germline V gene data show CDR1 as MNHEY and CDR2 as SVGAGI. CDR3 amino acids: CASSYSLDSPLHF. The CDR3, as DNA: TGTGCCAGCAGTTACTCTCTAGATTCACCCCTCCACTTT.

As for this clonotype: Relative to the germline gene, one junction end is altered; a read error may explain this. The CDR3 protein is CASSLDTVNYRYTF. In nucleotides, the CDR3 is TGTGCCAGCAGCTTGGACACGGTTAACTATCGCTACACCTTC. This chain connects TRBV11-2 to TRBJ1-2, with D perhaps matching TRBD1 (5 bases). The CDR3 sequence is 14 residues long. Germline CDR1 SGHAT, CDR2 FQNNGV.

The V gene is TRBV5-1, the J gene TRBJ2-2, with D unclear. Germline CDR1 reads SGHRS; CDR2 reads YFSETQ. The ends were cut back, 2 bases at V and 0 bases at J, with 5 bases in the middle. This CDR3 has 14 amino acids. CDR3 nucleotide sequence: TGCGCCAGCAGCTTTGAGGCGAACACCGGGGAGCTGTTTTTT. This translates into CASSFEANTGELFF.

This clonotype was picked up a small number of times. The rearrangement joins TRBV6-5 to TRBJ2-7, with 7 bases identical to TRBD2. V shed 0 bases and J 2 bases; nucleotides not matched to a gene: 7. CDR3 size: 16 residues. CDR1 MNHEY and CDR2 SVGAGI come from the germline V gene. In DNA, the CDR3 is TGTGCCAGCAGTTACTCTCGTAGGAGCGGGACCTACGAGCAGTACTTC. This codes for CASSYSRRSGTYEQYF.

Worth noting for this clonotype: The junction differs from germline at one of its ends, possibly a read error. The genes are TRBV10-3 and TRBJ1-5; 7 bases map to TRBD1. The CDR3 totals 16 residues. The germline CDR1 and CDR2 sequences are ENHRY and SYGVKD. CDR3 nucleotides: TGTGCCACCGAAGGACAAAACAGGGGTAGCAATCAGGCCCAGCATTTT. It yields the protein CATEGQNRGSNQAQHF.

The rearrangement uses TRBV28 and TRBJ2-1; possible D gene TRBD1, 5 bases. The CDR3 spans 15 residues. Looked up from germline, CDR1 is MDHEN and CDR2 is SYDVKM. V was trimmed by 5 bases and J by 6 bases, leaving 17 bases between them. CDR3: CASSPPTERCNEQFF. CDR3 in DNA: TGTGCCAGCAGTCCTCCGACAGAGAGATGCAATGAGCAGTTCTTC.

Turning to this clonotype: A much bigger clone sits one base away, suggesting this may be a read error. The chain links TRBV4-1 to TRBJ2-7; a possible D gene is TRBD2 (6 bases). Trimming left V 6 bases short and J 6 bases short, with 21 bases between. The germline V gene has CDR1 MGHRA and CDR2 YSYEKL. This CDR3 is built from 15 residues. CDR3 loop: CASRILTGGNREQYF. Written as DNA, the CDR3 is TGCGCCAGCAGAATTTTAACCGGAGGGAACCGCGAGCAGTACTTC.

This clonotype has at least ten counts. The chain has TRBV6-5 and TRBJ2-1; TRBD2 aligns across 11 bases. From germline, CDR1 is MNHEY and CDR2 SVGAGI. The CDR3 has 14 amino acids. J lost 4 bases, V lost 5 bases, and 1 base had no gene match. The CDR3, as DNA: TGTGCCAGCAGTGGGACTAGCGGTTACAATGAGCAGTTCTTC. Its translation: CASSGTSGYNEQFF.

The chain is built from TRBV29-1 and TRBJ1-4; TRBD1 is a possible D gene (6 bases). The V end lost 4 bases, the J end lost 10 bases, and 13 bases lay between the germline ends. The germline V gene encodes CDR1 SQVTM and CDR2 ANQGSEA. This CDR3 is 12 amino acids long. CDR3 sequence (DNA): TGCAGCGTTGGGACAGTCGGGCCAAAACTGTTTTTT. This gives the protein CSVGTVGPKLFF.

As for this clonotype: An end of the junction differs from the germline gene, which may be a read error. The chain uses TRBV6-5 and TRBJ1-5; a possible D gene is TRBD1 (5 bases). Germline V CDR1 and CDR2: MNHEY, SVGAGI. The CDR3 loop spans 14 amino acids. The CDR3, as DNA: TGTGCCAGCAGAAAAGGGACTGGGGGTCAGCCCCCGCATTTT. Translation gives CASRKGTGGQPPHF.

On this clonotype itself: A much bigger clone sits one base away, suggesting this may be a read error. This chain connects TRBV6-1 to TRBJ1-6, with D unclear. The length of the CDR3 is 13 residues. The germline CDR1 and CDR2 sequences are MNHNS and SASEGT. CDR3 DNA sequence: TGTGCCGGCAGTGATTCCCGAGGTTCACCCCTCCACTTT. Residues: CAGSDSRGSPLHF.

The chain is built from TRBV6-1 and TRBJ1-3; D remains unclear. The CDR3 loop spans 15 amino acids. Germline V gene lookup returns CDR1 MNHNS and CDR2 SASEGT. V dropped 1 base and J dropped 0 bases, with 7 bases sitting between them. The CDR3 here is CASSEDSSSGNTIYF. CDR3 in DNA: TGTGCCAGCAGTGAAGACAGTAGCTCTGGAAACACCATATATTTT.

V and J are TRBV7-8 and TRBJ2-7; 7 positions match TRBD2. From germline, CDR1 is SGHVS and CDR2 FQNEAQ. With V trimmed by 1 base and J by 2 bases, 11 bases remained unmatched. The CDR3 sequence is 17 residues long. The CDR3 nucleotides read TGTGCCAGCAGCTTAGGCCTAGCGGTTTTTAGTGCCTACGAGCAGTACTTC. Translating gives CASSLGLAVFSAYEQYF. The full variable domain, its missing parts supplied by reference TRBV7-8 and TRBJ2-7, is GAGVSQSPRYKVAKRGQDVALRCDPISGHVSLFWYQQALGQGPEFLTYFQNEAQLDKSGLPSDRFFAERPEGSVSTLKIQRTQQEDSAVYLCASSLGLAVFSAYEQYFGPGTRLTVT.

This clonotype was observed once. The chain couples TRBV11-2 to TRBJ2-1; no reliable D call. Trimming took 6 bases from V and 6 from J, leaving 12 bases between them. There are 13 residues in the CDR3. CDR1 and CDR2 from the germline V gene are SGHAT and FQNNGV. CDR3 DNA: TGTGCCAGCAGGAGAATAATGGGCAATGAGCAGTTCTTC. Amino acid sequence: CASRRIMGNEQFF.

The rearrangement links TRBV28 to TRBJ2-7; D gene ambiguous. The CDR3 loop spans 11 amino acids. The V gene lost 7 bases and the J gene lost 3 bases, with 7 bases spanning the gap. Germline V CDR1 and CDR2: MDHEN, SYDVKM. For the CDR3, the DNA is TGTGCCAGCAAAGGTGTCTACGAGCAGTACTTC. It yields the protein CASKGVYEQYF.

About this clonotype itself: Relative to the germline gene, one junction end is altered; a read error may explain this. The gene calls are TRBV25-1 and TRBJ2-4; a weak D match, TRBD2 (6 bases). This CDR3 comprises 14 residues. CDR1 is MGHDK, CDR2 SYGVNS, per germline. This chain's CDR3 is CASSVGRGENIRYF. DNA of the CDR3: TGTGCCAGCAGTGTGGGGCGCGGGGAAAACATTCGGTACTTC.

This clonotype was detected ten times or more. In DNA, the CDR3 is TGTGCCAGCAGCCAAGAATTGGGGAGCCGAGAAGCTTTCTTT. Translation gives CASSQELGSREAFF. The J gene is TRBJ1-1, the V gene TRBV4-2; unclear D gene. Germline V CDR1 and CDR2: LGHNA, YNFKEQ. V was pared by 0 bases and J by 8 bases, with 13 bases between. The CDR3 length is 14 residues.

Comments on this clonotype: The junction departs from the called germline gene at one end, perhaps through a read error. The chain couples TRBV5-1 to TRBJ2-3; D may be TRBD1 (6 bases). Germline V CDR1 and CDR2: SGHRS, YFSETQ. The CDR3 sequence is 13 residues long. CDR3 nucleotides: TGCGTCAGCAGACCGGACAGCCCAGGGGCGCAGTATTTT. Its translation: CVSRPDSPGAQYF. Full variable domain (outside the CDR3, taken from reference TRBV5-1 and TRBJ2-3): KAGVTQTPRYLIKTRGQQVTLSCSPISGHRSVSWYQQTPGQGLQFLFEYFSETQRNKGNFPGRFSGRQFSNSRSEMNVSTLELGDSALYLCVSRPDSPGAQYFGPGTRLTVL.

This clonotype was picked up many times. CDR3 in amino acids: CASSESGRNYGYTF. As DNA, the CDR3 is TGCGCCAGCAGTGAGTCGGGCAGAAACTATGGCTACACCTTC. The rearrangement uses TRBV10-2 and TRBJ1-2, with D uncertain. V shed 0 bases and J shed 2 bases, with 7 bases lying between them. The CDR3 has 14 residues. Per germline, CDR1 WSHSY and CDR2 SAAADI.

CDR3 region: CSVEGRGLGASDTQYF. The DNA of the CDR3 is TGCAGCGTTGAGGGTAGGGGTTTAGGGGCTTCAGATACGCAGTATTTT. This chain uses TRBV29-1 with TRBJ2-3, with D tentatively TRBD1 (5 bases). Trimming took off 3 bases at V and 4 bases at J, with 20 bases between the two ends. Germline V gives CDR1 SQVTM, CDR2 ANQGSEA. This CDR3 region has 16 residues.

The chain employs TRBV7-9 and TRBJ2-7; possible D gene TRBD2, 6 bases. The CDR3 contains 15 residues. CDR1 and CDR2 (germline): SEHNR, FQNEAQ (reference sequence). V gave up 4 bases and J gave up 2 bases, with 15 bases separating them. The DNA of the CDR3 is TGTGCCAGCAGCTCCCCCCCAGCGGGTGCCTACGAGCAGTACTTC. It is translated as CASSSPPAGAYEQYF.

In regard to this clonotype: An end of the junction does not agree with germline; a read error may underlie this. The V gene is TRBV11-2, the J gene TRBJ2-1; TRBD2 matches at 12 bases. The CDR3 runs to 15 residues. Germline assignment: CDR1 SGHAT and CDR2 FQNNGV. The CDR3 region has the DNA TGTGCCAGTAGCTTAGCGCTAGCGGGAGGGGTTGAGCAGTTCTTC. This gives the protein CASSLALAGGVEQFF. Full variable domain (remainder filled in from reference TRBV11-2 and TRBJ2-1): EAGVAQSPRYKIIEKRQSVAFWCNPISGHATLYWYQQILGQGPKLLIQFQNNGVVDDSQLPKDRFSAERLKGVDSTLKIQPAKLEDSAVYLCASSLALAGGVEQFFGPGTRLTVL.

This clonotype was counted once. The junction departs from the called germline gene at one end, perhaps through a read error. J is TRBJ2-1 and V is TRBV5-1; the D gene is possibly TRBD2 (5 bases). The CDR3 length is 14 residues. Looked up from germline, CDR1 is SGHRS and CDR2 is YFSETQ. DNA of the CDR3: TGCGACAGCAGCTTGGAGTCTAGCAGTAATGAGCAGTTCTTC. The encoded protein is CDSSLESSSNEQFF. The full variable domain, its missing parts supplied by reference TRBV5-1 and TRBJ2-1, is KAGVTQTPRYLIKTRGQQVTLSCSPISGHRSVSWYQQTPGQGLQFLFEYFSETQRNKGNFPGRFSGRQFSNSRSEMNVSTLELGDSALYLCDSSLESSSNEQFFGPGTRLTVL.